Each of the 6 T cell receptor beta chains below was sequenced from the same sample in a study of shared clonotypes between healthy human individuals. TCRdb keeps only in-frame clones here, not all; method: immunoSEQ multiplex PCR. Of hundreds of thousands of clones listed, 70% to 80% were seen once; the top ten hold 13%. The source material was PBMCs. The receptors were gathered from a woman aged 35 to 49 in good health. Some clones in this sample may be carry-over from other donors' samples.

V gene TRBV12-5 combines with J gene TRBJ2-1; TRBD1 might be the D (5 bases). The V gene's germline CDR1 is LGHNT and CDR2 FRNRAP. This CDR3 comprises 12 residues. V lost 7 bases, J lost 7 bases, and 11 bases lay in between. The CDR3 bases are TGTGCTAGTGCACAGGCCGAAAATGAGCAGTTCTTC. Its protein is CASAQAENEQFF.

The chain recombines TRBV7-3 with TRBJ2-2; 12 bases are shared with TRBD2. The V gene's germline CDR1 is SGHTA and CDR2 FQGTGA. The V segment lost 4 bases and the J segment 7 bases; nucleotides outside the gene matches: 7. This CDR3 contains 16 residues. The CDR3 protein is CASSSGLAGRVGELFF. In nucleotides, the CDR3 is TGTGCCAGCAGCTCAGGACTAGCGGGACGGGTCGGGGAGCTGTTTTTT.

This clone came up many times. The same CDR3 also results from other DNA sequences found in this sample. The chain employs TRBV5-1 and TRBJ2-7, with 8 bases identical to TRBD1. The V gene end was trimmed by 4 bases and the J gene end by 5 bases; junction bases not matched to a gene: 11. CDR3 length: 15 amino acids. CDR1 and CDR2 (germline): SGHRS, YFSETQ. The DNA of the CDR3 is TGCGCCAGCAGCCCCCTGGGCAGGGGGCTCGACGAGCAGTACTTC. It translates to CASSPLGRGLDEQYF.

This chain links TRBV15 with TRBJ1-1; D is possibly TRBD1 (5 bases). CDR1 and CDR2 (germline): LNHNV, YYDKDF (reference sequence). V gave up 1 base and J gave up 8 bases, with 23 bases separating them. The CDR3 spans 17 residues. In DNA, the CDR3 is TGTGCCACCAGCAGAGCGACCTACCGGGACCCCGAATACGAAGCTTTCTTT. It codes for CATSRATYRDPEYEAFF.

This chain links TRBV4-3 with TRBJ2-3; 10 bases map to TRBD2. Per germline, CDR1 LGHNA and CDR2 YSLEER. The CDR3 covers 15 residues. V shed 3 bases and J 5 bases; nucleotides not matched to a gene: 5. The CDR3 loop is CASSQLAGVGDTQYF. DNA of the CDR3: TGCGCCAGCAGCCAGCTAGCGGGAGTTGGAGATACGCAGTATTTT.

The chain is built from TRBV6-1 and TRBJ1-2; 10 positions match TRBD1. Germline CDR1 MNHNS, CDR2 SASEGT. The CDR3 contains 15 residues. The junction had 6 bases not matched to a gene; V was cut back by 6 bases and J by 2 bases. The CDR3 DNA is TGTGCCAGCAGGAGACAGGGGGCCCAGAACTATGGCTACACCTTC. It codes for CASRRQGAQNYGYTF.